This T cell receptor (beta chain) was recorded in a study of T cell repertoires in cytomegalovirus infection. Study at large: HLA-B-restricted CMV epitopes that are well studied, plus recently identified HLA-C-restricted ones, were used by the study. Through public TCR beta signatures, both CMV infection and matching HLA type were indicated. Study observations and caveats: HLA-C-restricted CMV clonotypes gave the most frequent clonotype in two of eight donors. CMV carriers with the relevant HLA were identified by cumulative public TCR beta family frequency.

TCRdb re-called the reads through MiXCR, storing one row per CDR3 protein. This sample has under 850,000 distinct CDR3 sequences, with roughly 33% found just once. This clonotype was seen only a few times. Its antigen is still unknown. The CDR3 is 16 residues long. V was cut by 6 bases and J by 1 base, with 18 bases left in between. The chain is built from TRBV12-3 or TRBV12-4 and TRBJ1-1, with D uncertain. Sequencing used cultured PBMCs, obtained from culture after CMV antigen stimulation. The sequence derives from a human donor in good health (CMV status not recorded). Some clones in this sample may be carry-over from other donors' samples. The CDR3 protein is CASRPTGRSKNTEAFF. Written as DNA, the CDR3 is TGTGCCAGCAGGCCAACCGGAAGATCCAAGAACACTGAAGCTTTCTTT.